This T cell receptor (beta chain) was observed in a study of blood T cell repertoires in COVID-19. Study in general: Donors in the United States, Italy and Spain gave samples during acute or convalescent COVID-19. PBMCs, B-cell-depleted T cells, or T cells were the source of the cDNA or gDNA that made up the material.

CDR3 length: 13 residues. V was trimmed by 8 bases and J by 0 bases, leaving 8 bases between them. CDR1 and CDR2 from the germline V gene are SNHLY and FYNNEI. How the authors handled the data: Quantification of nucleated cells was approximated via reference gene primer amplification. TCRdb keeps only in-frame clones here, not all; method: immunoSEQ multiplex PCR. V, J and clone size were drawn from that table, and D and trimming were deduced from the DNA. The sample carries 130,000 to 150,000 clones, 70% to 90% recorded once. Seattle cases were enrolled at active infection and followed longitudinally.

V is TRBV2 and J is TRBJ2-1, with no clear D. Sequencing input: peripheral blood. The sequence was obtained from a woman aged 55-69 years with COVID-19, enrolled during active disease. CDR3 protein: CASSRSSYNEQFF. CDR3 bases: TGTGCCAGCTCCCGGAGCTCCTACAATGAGCAGTTCTTC.